This TCR beta chain was captured by sequencing in a study of cytomegalovirus exposure and HLA in healthy donors. The germline gives CDR1 MNHNS, CDR2 SASEGT. The CDR3 has 16 residues. Between the trimmed V and J ends, which lost 3 bases and 1 base, there was a span of 13 bases. Concerning this clone itself: What it binds is unknown.

TCRdb's table, derived via immunoSEQ multiplex PCR, lists solely in-frame clones and lacks some. Of 90,000 to 150,000 clones in the sample, over 75% are singletons; the top ten hold more than 5%. Study-wide results and limits: Cytomegalovirus association was assigned to approximately 180 TCR beta chains.

The source is a woman aged 18-29 years in good health and CMV-seropositive. The sequenced material came from PBMCs. The chain is built from TRBV6-1 and TRBJ2-4; D is undetermined. In nucleotides, the CDR3 is TGTGCCAGCAGTGACCAGGCGAGTTGGGCCAAAAACATTCAGTACTTC. This sequence encodes CASSDQASWAKNIQYF.